This T cell receptor (beta chain) originates from a study of blood T cell repertoires in COVID-19. Original handling: Nucleated cell counts were estimated from reference gene primer amplification. Only in-frame clones appear in the TCRdb table, and some are missing; sequencing was by immunoSEQ multiplex PCR. V, J and clone size derive from that table, while D and trimming were established from the DNA sequence. The sample holds 90,000 to 120,000 clones, around 90% seen once. Unmatched junction bases numbered 11, after V lost 6 bases and J lost 5 bases. There are 15 residues in the CDR3. The germline V gene has CDR1 MNHNY and CDR2 SVGAGI (reference sequence).

Sequencing used peripheral blood. The chain combines TRBV6-6 with TRBJ2-7, with 9 positions matching TRBD1. The TCR sequence derives from a woman aged 55 to 70 with acute or convalescent COVID-19. CDR3 loop: CASRTTGGAVDEQYV. In DNA, the CDR3 is TGTGCCAGCAGGACCACAGGGGGCGCGGTGGACGAGCAGTACGTC.